These 9 T cell receptor beta chains came from one sample sequenced in a study of cytomegalovirus exposure and HLA in healthy donors. With 60 Vbeta and 13 Jbeta primers, the PCR was carried out. Libraries were prepared by immunoSEQ multiplex PCR; TCRdb keeps only in-frame clonotypes and omits some of them. In the table there are 200,000 to 250,000 clones, roughly four fifths of which are singletons. Sequencing used PBMCs. These receptors were obtained from a girl aged 10-17 years in good health and CMV-seronegative.

The V call is TRBV6-5, the J call TRBJ2-7; no clear D. CDR3 length: 13 amino acids. V was clipped by 8 bases and J by 2 bases, with 13 bases between them. From germline, CDR1 is MNHEY and CDR2 SVGAGI. CDR3 nucleotides: TGTGCCAGCGGTCAGGTATCCCCCTACGAGCAGTACTTC. Its protein is CASGQVSPYEQYF.

The gene calls are TRBV19 and TRBJ1-5, with D tentatively TRBD1 (6 bases). This CDR3 is 12 amino acids long. V lost 6 bases to trimming and J lost 4 bases, with 7 bases between them. Germline V gene lookup returns CDR1 LNHDA and CDR2 SQIVND (reference sequence). CDR3 nucleotides: TGTGCCAGTAGCACAGGGAATCAGCCCCAGCATTTT. Encoded protein: CASSTGNQPQHF. The full variable domain, rest sourced from reference TRBV19 and TRBJ1-5, is DGGITQSPKYLFRKEGQNVTLSCEQNLNHDAMYWYRQDPGQGLRLIYYSQIVNDFQKGDIAEGYSVSREKKESFPLTVTSAQKNPTAFYLCASSTGNQPQHFGDGTRLSIL.

The chain has TRBV4-1 and TRBJ1-5, with 10 bases fitting TRBD1. The CDR3 is 16 residues long. The V segment lost 3 bases and the J segment 6 bases; nucleotides outside the gene matches: 8. Germline lookup yields CDR1 MGHRA and CDR2 YSYEKL. This CDR3 is CASSQPGQGLGQPQHF. CDR3 DNA: TGCGCCAGCAGCCAGCCGGGACAGGGGTTAGGTCAGCCCCAGCATTTT.

V is TRBV11-3 and J is TRBJ2-7, with a possible D match to TRBD2 (6 bases). This CDR3 contains 14 residues. Germline V gene sequence: CDR1 SGHNT, CDR2 YENEEA. V gave up 2 bases and J gave up 2 bases, with 10 bases separating them. CDR3 sequence reads: CASSLTPGAYEQYF. The CDR3 DNA follows: TGTGCCAGCAGCTTAACCCCGGGGGCCTACGAGCAGTACTTC.

This chain links TRBV4-3 with TRBJ2-3; 8 bases agree with TRBD1. This CDR3 region has 16 residues. The V segment lost 4 bases and the J segment 5 bases; nucleotides outside the gene matches: 11. CDR1 LGHNA and CDR2 YSLEER come from the germline V gene. The CDR3 bases are TGCGCCAGCAGCCCCGTGGCAGGGGGCTCCGGAGATACGCAGTATTTT. The encoded protein is CASSPVAGGSGDTQYF.

J is TRBJ1-1 and V is TRBV7-8; 7 nucleotides agree with TRBD1. The CDR3 has 19 amino acids. The J segment lost 7 bases and the V segment lost 2 bases, leaving 22 bases of the junction unmatched. CDR1 SGHVS and CDR2 FQNEAQ come from the germline V gene. The DNA for the CDR3 is TGTGCCAGCAGCTTATCGGTTGGGATAAATAGGGGGCTAGAAAGTGAAGCTTTCTTT. Encoded protein: CASSLSVGINRGLESEAFF.

The chain couples TRBV5-6 to TRBJ1-5; 7 bases match TRBD1. Germline V gives CDR1 SGHDT, CDR2 YYEEEE. After removal of 2 bases from V and 0 bases from J, the junction contained 11 bases not matched to a gene. The length of the CDR3 is 18 residues. CDR3 loop: CASSFRGRGYDSNQPQHF. CDR3 coding DNA: TGTGCCAGCAGCTTCCGGGGCAGGGGGTATGATAGCAATCAGCCCCAGCATTTT.

J is TRBJ2-7 and V is TRBV6-5, with D tentatively TRBD2 (6 bases). The CDR3 is 13 residues long. V was pared by 0 bases and J by 7 bases, with 10 bases between. Germline V CDR1 and CDR2: MNHEY, SVGAGI. The CDR3 region is CASSYSTSREQYF. For the CDR3, the DNA is TGTGCCAGCAGTTACTCTACTAGCCGGGAGCAGTACTTC.

The gene calls are TRBV7-6 and TRBJ2-3, with a weak D call TRBD1 (5 bases). CDR1 is SGHVS and CDR2 is FNYEAQ in the germline V gene. The CDR3 runs to 16 residues. With 1 base removed from V and 6 bases from J, the gap between germline ends came to 17 bases. The CDR3 loop reads CASSLGGLIISDTQYF. The CDR3 DNA sequence: TGTGCCAGCAGCTTAGGGGGCCTGATAATTTCGGATACGCAGTATTTT. Full variable domain (rest looked up from reference TRBV7-6 and TRBJ2-3): GAGVSQSPRYKVTKRGQDVALRCDPISGHVSLYWYRQALGQGPEFLTYFNYEAQQDKSGLPNDRFSAERPEGSISTLTIQRTEQRDSAMYRCASSLGGLIISDTQYFGPGTRLTVL.